A selection of T cell receptor beta chains follows, all from one sample in a study of regulatory T cells in long-lasting Graves disease. TCRdb re-called the multiplex PCR reads through MiXCR, storing one row per CDR3 protein. The sample lists 350,000 to 550,000 distinct CDR3 sequences; about 16% were seen once. This sample was also put to use in a study of T cells in Graves' hyperthyroidism and ophthalmopathy.

The sequences come from peripheral blood mononuclear cells (PBMCs), collected at new diagnosis, from a patient treated with antithyroid drugs. The receptors come from a woman aged 30 to 39 with Graves disease. Both conserved end residues are part of each CDR3. A D gene is named only where the DNA matches it firmly. Expanded clones are given a class, and other clones once, few, many or no size at all.

CDR3nt: TGTGCCTGGAGTGGGGGACAGACCTACGAGCAGTACTTC
CDR3aa: CAWSGGQTYEQYF
v_gene: TRBV30
d_gene: TRBD1
abundance: many
j_gene: TRBJ2-7

CDR3nt: TGTGCCAGCAGTGTCGCCGGACAGTCCACAGATACGCAGTATTTT
CDR3aa: CASSVAGQSTDTQYF
v_gene: TRBV28
d_gene: -
abundance: once
j_gene: TRBJ2-3

CDR3nt: TGTGCCAGCAGTTTATACCGGTCCGACTACGAGCAGTACTTC
CDR3aa: CASSLYRSDYEQYF
v_gene: TRBV27
d_gene: -
abundance: many
j_gene: TRBJ2-7

CDR3nt: TGTGCCAGCAGACAGGGGGCGGGCAATCAGCCCCAGCATTTT
CDR3aa: CASRQGAGNQPQHF
v_gene: TRBV28
d_gene: TRBD1
abundance: -
j_gene: TRBJ1-5

CDR3nt: TGCAGTGCTGCCGGGACAGCCTATGGCTACACCTTC
CDR3aa: CSAAGTAYGYTF
v_gene: TRBV20-1
d_gene: TRBD1
abundance: few
j_gene: TRBJ1-2

CDR3nt: TGTGCCAGCGTAGGTTTCTCTGGGGCCAACGTCCTGACTTTC
CDR3aa: CASVGFSGANVLTF
v_gene: TRBV2
d_gene: -
abundance: many
j_gene: TRBJ2-6

CDR3nt: TGTGCCAGCAGTGATCCCCTTCGACTAGCGGGCTACGAGCAGTACTTC
CDR3aa: CASSDPLRLAGYEQYF
v_gene: TRBV6-1
d_gene: TRBD2
abundance: many
j_gene: TRBJ2-7

CDR3nt: TGTGCCAGCACTAGCGGCCCAAACTACAATGAGCAGTACTTC
CDR3aa: CASTSGPNYNEQYF
v_gene: TRBV14
d_gene: TRBD2
abundance: -
j_gene: TRBJ2-7

CDR3nt: TGTGCCAGCAGTTTAGGACAGGGGGCCACCGGGGAGCTGTTTTTT
CDR3aa: CASSLGQGATGELFF
v_gene: TRBV12-3/TRBV12-4
d_gene: TRBD1
abundance: many
j_gene: TRBJ2-2

CDR3nt: TGTGCCACCAGCAGAGGGCAGGGGGTCTTTCTGCGGGCTTTCTTT
CDR3aa: CATSRGQGVFLRAFF
v_gene: TRBV15
d_gene: TRBD1
abundance: few
j_gene: TRBJ1-1

CDR3nt: TGCAGTGCCAGAGCCCATCAAATAGCCAAAAACATTCAGTACTTC
CDR3aa: CSARAHQIAKNIQYF
v_gene: TRBV20-1
d_gene: -
abundance: many
j_gene: TRBJ2-4

CDR3nt: TGTGCCTGGAGTACAGGGTGGGATGGCTACACCTTC
CDR3aa: CAWSTGWDGYTF
v_gene: TRBV30
d_gene: -
abundance: once
j_gene: TRBJ1-2

CDR3nt: TGTGCCAGCAGCTTCGTTAGGCCGAACACAGATACGCAGTATTTT
CDR3aa: CASSFVRPNTDTQYF
v_gene: TRBV7-8
d_gene: -
abundance: many
j_gene: TRBJ2-3

CDR3nt: TGCAGTGCTAGTCAGCAGCTAAACACAGATACGCAGTATTTT
CDR3aa: CSASQQLNTDTQYF
v_gene: TRBV20-1
d_gene: -
abundance: many
j_gene: TRBJ2-3

CDR3nt: TGTGCCAGTAAAGAGGGACAGGGGGCGCGTGGCTACACCTTC
CDR3aa: CASKEGQGARGYTF
v_gene: TRBV19
d_gene: TRBD1
abundance: few
j_gene: TRBJ1-2

CDR3nt: TGTGCCAGCAGTATCTTCTACGAGCAGTACTTC
CDR3aa: CASSIFYEQYF
v_gene: TRBV27
d_gene: -
abundance: few
j_gene: TRBJ2-7

CDR3nt: TGTGCCAGCAGTGACTATGGGAGTGGAGAGACCCAGTACTTC
CDR3aa: CASSDYGSGETQYF
v_gene: TRBV6-2/TRBV6-3
d_gene: -
abundance: many
j_gene: TRBJ2-5

CDR3nt: TGCAGTGCTAGAGGGGACAAAGGCTACACCTTC
CDR3aa: CSARGDKGYTF
v_gene: TRBV20-1
d_gene: -
abundance: few
j_gene: TRBJ1-2

CDR3nt: TGCGCCAGCAGCTTGGCGCCGACCCAGCGATTCTCTGGAAACACCATATATTTT
CDR3aa: CASSLAPTQRFSGNTIYF
v_gene: TRBV5-1
d_gene: -
abundance: -
j_gene: TRBJ1-3

CDR3nt: TGTGGCACCAGTGATCGGAAGCAGCATTTT
CDR3aa: CGTSDRKQHF
v_gene: TRBV24-1
d_gene: -
abundance: -
j_gene: TRBJ1-5

CDR3nt: TGCAGCTTGAGCGGGCTCTACAATGAGCAGTTCTTC
CDR3aa: CSLSGLYNEQFF
v_gene: TRBV29-1
d_gene: -
abundance: many
j_gene: TRBJ2-1

CDR3nt: TGTGCCACCAGCAGGGCCGGGACTAAAAGTTACGAGCAGTACTTC
CDR3aa: CATSRAGTKSYEQYF
v_gene: TRBV15
d_gene: TRBD2
abundance: few
j_gene: TRBJ2-7

CDR3nt: TGTGCCAGCAGCTTGGCCACAGGGATCGACACTGAAGCTTTCTTT
CDR3aa: CASSLATGIDTEAFF
v_gene: TRBV5-6
d_gene: -
abundance: few
j_gene: TRBJ1-1

CDR3nt: TGCAGTGCTCCCTCCGGGACTAGCGGGAGATTTATCGAGACCCAGTACTTC
CDR3aa: CSAPSGTSGRFIETQYF
v_gene: TRBV20-1
d_gene: TRBD2
abundance: once
j_gene: TRBJ2-5

CDR3nt: TGTGCCAGCAGCGCCCCCGTGGTCGGGGATACGCAGTATTTT
CDR3aa: CASSAPVVGDTQYF
v_gene: TRBV7-3
d_gene: -
abundance: many
j_gene: TRBJ2-3

CDR3nt: TGTGCCAGCAGTTTTGGCCAGCGAGCTAACTATGGCTACACCTTC
CDR3aa: CASSFGQRANYGYTF
v_gene: TRBV27
d_gene: -
abundance: -
j_gene: TRBJ1-2

CDR3nt: TGTGCCAGCAGCCAAGATGGGCGGGCAGTTAACTATGGCTACACCTTC
CDR3aa: CASSQDGRAVNYGYTF
v_gene: TRBV3-1
d_gene: -
abundance: many
j_gene: TRBJ1-2

CDR3nt: TGCAGCGCTGGACAGGGGGTCGAGACCCAGTACTTC
CDR3aa: CSAGQGVETQYF
v_gene: TRBV29-1
d_gene: TRBD1
abundance: many
j_gene: TRBJ2-5

CDR3nt: TGTGCCAGCAGTTACTCGGCCTCAGACTCTGGAAACACCATATATTTT
CDR3aa: CASSYSASDSGNTIYF
v_gene: TRBV6-5
d_gene: -
abundance: -
j_gene: TRBJ1-3

CDR3nt: TGTGCCAGTAGAGGGGACATCAACTACAATGAGCAGTTCTTC
CDR3aa: CASRGDINYNEQFF
v_gene: TRBV19
d_gene: -
abundance: many
j_gene: TRBJ2-1

CDR3nt: TGCAGTCCGAGAGATCTACGGCTAGCCGACAATGAGCAGTTCTTC
CDR3aa: CSPRDLRLADNEQFF
v_gene: TRBV20-1
d_gene: -
abundance: -
j_gene: TRBJ2-1

CDR3nt: TGTGCCAGCAGCTCTAGTCGAGATACGCAGTATTTT
CDR3aa: CASSSSRDTQYF
v_gene: TRBV11-2
d_gene: -
abundance: many
j_gene: TRBJ2-3

CDR3nt: TGTGCCAGCAGCTTGGCCCCTCAGGGGGCAAGCTATGGCTACACCTTC
CDR3aa: CASSLAPQGASYGYTF
v_gene: TRBV5-6
d_gene: TRBD1
abundance: few
j_gene: TRBJ1-2